Below, 8 T cell receptor beta chains from the same sample are listed, as sequenced in a study of T cell repertoires in cytomegalovirus infection. TCRdb recomputed calls from the reads with MiXCR, one row per CDR3 protein. In the table there are some 940,000 distinct CDR3 sequences, 31% of which are singletons. Antigens of these TCRs are unknown. Sequencing was performed on cultured CD8+ T cells from PBMCs, taken from culture after CMV antigen stimulation. Receptor source: a human donor in good health (CMV status not recorded). Some clones in this sample may be carry-over from other donors' samples.

The CDR3 coding sequence is TGTGCCAGCACCCCCCAACGGGGGGACTACGAGCAGTACTTC. Translation: CASTPQRGDYEQYF. The V and J genes are TRBV27 and TRBJ2-7; the match to TRBD2 covers 7 bases. The CDR3 is made up of 14 amino acids. With V trimmed by 7 bases and J by 3 bases, 9 bases remained unmatched. Germline V gene sequence: CDR1 MNHEY, CDR2 SMNVEV (reference sequence).

The gene calls are TRBV18 and TRBJ2-7; D is perhaps TRBD1 (6 bases). Deletions cut 4 bases from V and 0 bases from J, with 16 bases between. The CDR3 consists of 16 residues. The germline V gene encodes CDR1 KGHSH and CDR2 LQKENI. DNA of the CDR3: TGTGCCAGCTCACTTTCCCGGGACACTAACTCCTACGAGCAGTACTTC. This sequence encodes CASSLSRDTNSYEQYF.

The chain employs TRBV5-1 and TRBJ2-3; D is uncertain. The germline V and J ends were trimmed by 5 bases and 3 bases, with 4 bases remaining between them. The CDR3 extends over 11 amino acids. Per the germline V gene, CDR1 is SGHRS and CDR2 is YFSETQ. DNA for the CDR3: TGCGCCAGCAGATGGACAGATACGCAGTATTTT. It yields the protein CASRWTDTQYF.

This clonotype appeared many times. The chain is built from TRBV7-6 and TRBJ1-1; D possibly corresponds to TRBD1 (5 bases). Germline loops: CDR1 SGHVS, CDR2 FNYEAQ. CDR3 size: 15 residues. Between the trimmed V and J ends, which lost 1 base and 6 bases, there was a span of 15 bases. CDR3 bases: TGTGCCAGCAGCTTAGTACGTAGGGGTGCCCCTGAAGCTTTCTTT. Translating gives CASSLVRRGAPEAFF.

This clonotype was seen a handful of times. The rearrangement links TRBV12-3 or TRBV12-4 to TRBJ1-2; the match to TRBD1 covers 8 bases. This CDR3 is built from 15 residues. V gave up 3 bases and J gave up 6 bases; unmatched junction bases: 9. The CDR3 loop is CASSFVTGVRDGYTF. CDR3 bases: TGTGCCAGCAGTTTCGTGACAGGGGTAAGGGATGGCTACACCTTC.

The J gene is TRBJ2-1, the V gene TRBV6-2 or TRBV6-3; 7 nucleotides match TRBD1. With 8 bases clipped from V and 7 bases from J, the junction kept 5 bases outside the gene matches. Germline assignment: CDR1 MNHEY and CDR2 SVGEGT. This CDR3 is built from 12 residues. CDR3 sequence (DNA): TGTGCCAGCGAGGGGGCGCGGAATGAGCAGTTCTTC. Protein: CASEGARNEQFF.

V gene TRBV7-9 combines with J gene TRBJ2-1; 9 bases map to TRBD1. CDR1 is SEHNR, CDR2 FQNEAQ, per germline (reference sequence). J gave up 2 bases and V 4 bases, and 12 bases lay outside the gene matches. The CDR3 is made up of 18 amino acids. The CDR3 loop reads CASSSNLGGTGTYNEQFF. In DNA, the CDR3 is TGTGCCAGCAGCTCCAACTTGGGGGGGACAGGGACCTACAATGAGCAGTTCTTC.

This clonotype was recorded a few times. The J gene is TRBJ1-5, the V gene TRBV13; possible D gene TRBD1, 5 bases. Germline V gene sequence: CDR1 PRHDT, CDR2 FYEKMQ (reference sequence). The V end lost 3 bases, the J end lost 4 bases, and 19 bases lay between the germline ends. The CDR3 runs to 17 residues. In DNA form, the CDR3 reads TGTGCCAGCAGCTTGAAGGGTTTGGGGGGGGGGAATCAGCCCCAGCATTTT. Its translation: CASSLKGLGGGNQPQHF.